Listed below are T cell receptor beta chains from one sample, sequenced in a study of T cell responses to AZD1222 COVID-19 vaccine. Measured with immunoSEQ multiplex PCR; TCRdb has only the in-frame clones, and not every one. The profile covers roughly 150,000 clones, with 85% to 95% appearing a single time and about 1.6% taken by the ten largest. Sequenced here: peripheral blood, sampled 28 days after the second AZD1222 dose. These receptors came from an adult who received the AZD1222 COVID-19 vaccine. The CDR3 runs from the conserved cysteine through the conserved F or W. D genes are given only for firm matches. The size field is filled for only some rows; it gives once, few, many or a size class.

V	length	size	D	J	CDR3	DNA
TRBV30	13	.	.	TRBJ1-5	CAWANQAHSPQHF	TGTGCCTGGGCAAACCAAGCCCATTCGCCCCAGCATTTT
TRBV19	15	.	TRBD2	TRBJ2-1	CASSRGGSSYNEQFF	TGTGCCAGTAGCCGTGGCGGGAGTTCCTACAATGAGCAGTTCTTC
TRBV5-1	14	.	.	TRBJ2-2	CASSREVAPGELFF	TGCGCCAGCAGCCGAGAGGTCGCCCCCGGGGAGCTGTTTTTT
TRBV11-3	15	.	TRBD2	TRBJ2-7	CASSLAGAGATEQYF	TGTGCCAGCAGCTTAGCGGGAGCGGGGGCCACCGAGCAGTACTTC
TRBV18	13	.	.	TRBJ1-1	CASSPRGGTEAFF	TGTGCCAGCTCACCCCGAGGGGGGACTGAAGCTTTCTTT
TRBV27	15	.	.	TRBJ1-1	CASSLSWVTNTEAFF	TGTGCCAGCAGTTTATCTTGGGTGACGAACACTGAAGCTTTCTTT
TRBV14	17	once	TRBD2	TRBJ2-3	CASSPLAGALSTDTQYF	TGTGCCAGCAGCCCTCTAGCGGGGGCCCTTAGCACAGATACGCAGTATTTT
TRBV7-8	17	.	.	TRBJ2-5	CASSFPQPWKTQETQYF	TGTGCCAGCAGCTTTCCCCAGCCGTGGAAGACGCAAGAGACCCAGTACTTC
TRBV6-1	19	.	.	TRBJ2-3	CASSERFSPVSGCTDTQYF	TGTGCCAGCAGTGAAAGATTCAGTCCGGTTAGCGGATGCACAGATACGCAGTATTTT
TRBV5-6	11	.	.	TRBJ2-7	CASSYSYEQYF	TGTGCCAGCAGCTACTCCTACGAGCAGTACTTC
TRBV7-8	14	.	TRBD1	TRBJ1-6	CASSYDRGNSPLHF	TGTGCCAGCAGCTATGACAGGGGCAATTCACCCCTCCACTTT
TRBV9	14	.	.	TRBJ2-7	CASSGPHLPHEQYF	TGTGCCAGCAGCGGTCCCCATTTACCCCACGAGCAGTACTTC
TRBV9	14	.	.	TRBJ1-6	CASSVAQSNSPLHF	TGTGCCAGCAGCGTAGCACAGAGTAATTCACCCCTCCACTTT
TRBV21-1	22	.	.	TRBJ1-6	CASSKGGPLTGTVFSYNSPLHF	TGTGCCAGCAGCAAAGGGGGGCCTCTAACAGGGACTGTTTTCTCCTATAATTCACCCCTCCACTTT
TRBV12-3/TRBV12-4	11	.	.	TRBJ2-1	CASSFGHLQFF	TGTGCCAGCAGTTTCGGGCATCTGCAGTTCTTC
TRBV2	14	once	TRBD1	TRBJ1-4	CASAWTGVNEKLFF	TGTGCCAGCGCGTGGACAGGAGTTAATGAAAAACTGTTTTTT
TRBV4-1	14	.	TRBD1	TRBJ2-1	CASSHGTGRYEQFF	TGCGCCAGCAGCCATGGGACAGGGAGGTATGAGCAGTTCTTC
TRBV14	15	.	.	TRBJ1-4	CASSQGWGGEEKLFF	TGTGCCAGCAGCCAAGGTTGGGGAGGAGAGGAAAAACTGTTTTTT
TRBV3-1/TRBV3-2	15	.	.	TRBJ1-2	CASSQDRGGSGGYTF	TGTGCCAGCAGCCAAGATCGGGGAGGGTCCGGTGGCTACACCTTC
TRBV5-1	16	once	TRBD2	TRBJ2-2	CGSGKGTDSGSRELFF	TGCGGCAGCGGGAAGGGTACGGATAGCGGTTCCCGGGAGCTGTTTTTT
TRBV28	15	.	.	TRBJ2-7	CASSLDGSYLREQYF	TGTGCCAGCAGTTTGGACGGATCTTACCTTCGCGAGCAGTACTTC
TRBV11-2	16	.	.	TRBJ1-3	CASSSRGGSSGNTIYF	TGTGCCAGCAGCTCCCGGGGCGGGAGCTCTGGAAACACCATATATTTT